There are a few counts of the clone carrying this T cell receptor (beta chain). As yet, its antigen is unknown. This record belongs to a study of post-analysis software for immune sequencing data. Overall study results and limits: Samples prepared in the same batch strongly co-clustered by F measure. The study found TRBV5-6, TRBV5-1 and TRBV20-1 among roughly 5 TRBV segments more frequent in patients than controls. Normalized Chao1 diversity was significantly reduced in patients versus controls.

The CDR3 loop spans 13 amino acids. Between the trimmed V and J ends, which lost 5 bases and 5 bases, there was a span of 16 bases. The germline V gene has CDR1 DFQATT and CDR2 SNEGSKA (reference sequence). Unique molecular identifiers tagged the TCR beta cDNA libraries. T cells, about 0.95 to 10 million of them, yielded some 510,000 cDNA molecules. TCRdb re-called the PCR reads through MiXCR, storing one row per CDR3 protein. The repertoire consists of 380,000 or so distinct CDR3 sequences, with roughly 38% occurring once and the leading ten covering roughly 13%. This rearrangement joins TRBV20-1 to TRBJ2-7, with a weak D call TRBD1 (6 bases). Sequencing was done on a sample of blood. The TCR was taken from a girl aged 5 to 17 with multiple sclerosis. The chain's CDR3 is CSADSTGNDEQYF. Written as DNA, the CDR3 is TGCAGTGCTGACTCCACAGGGAACGACGAGCAGTACTTC.